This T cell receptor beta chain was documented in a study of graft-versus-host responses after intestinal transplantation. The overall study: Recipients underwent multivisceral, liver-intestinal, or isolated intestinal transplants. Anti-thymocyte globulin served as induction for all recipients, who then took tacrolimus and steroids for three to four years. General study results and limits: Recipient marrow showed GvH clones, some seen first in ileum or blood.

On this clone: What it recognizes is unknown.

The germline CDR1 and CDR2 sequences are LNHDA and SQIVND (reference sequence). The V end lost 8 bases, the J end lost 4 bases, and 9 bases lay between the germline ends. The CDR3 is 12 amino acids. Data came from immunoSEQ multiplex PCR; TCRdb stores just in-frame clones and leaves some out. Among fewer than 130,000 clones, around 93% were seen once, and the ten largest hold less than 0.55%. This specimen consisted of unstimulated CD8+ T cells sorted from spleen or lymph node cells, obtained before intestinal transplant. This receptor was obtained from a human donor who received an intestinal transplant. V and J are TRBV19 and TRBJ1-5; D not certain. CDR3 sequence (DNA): TGTGCCAGTGGGGAAGGGAATCAGCCCCAGCATTTT. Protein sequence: CASGEGNQPQHF.